This T cell receptor (beta chain) was profiled in a study of long-term antiretroviral therapy in people with HIV. Version v3.0 of the immunoSEQ assay was performed at survey level. Repertoires were generated with immunoSEQ multiplex PCR, while TCRdb's copy carries only in-frame clones and drops some. Of 15,000 to 20,000 clones in the sample, 80% to 90% were seen once. The specimen was unsorted PBMCs, collected 0.3 years after starting antiretroviral therapy. This clonotype originated in a man aged 18 to 29 with HIV.

The CDR3 region has the DNA TGTGCCAGCAGTTCCGGGAGGACCCAGTACTTC. Translated, it gives CASSSGRTQYF. The chain joins TRBV6-1 to TRBJ2-5; TRBD2 is a possible D gene (6 bases). V lost 5 bases and J 7 bases, leaving 8 bases between the germline ends. Germline lookup yields CDR1 MNHNS and CDR2 SASEGT. The CDR3 consists of 11 residues.